This T cell receptor beta chain comes out of a study of CD8 T cells in ankylosing spondylitis. General observations from the study: The study looked at matched synovial fluid samples from ankylosing spondylitis patients. Disease-linked clones were reported to be significantly enriched there. Disease-linked clones bore a CD8+ phenotype and were relatively rare in peripheral blood. A TCR beta motif of several highly homologous variants seemed to mark ankylosing spondylitis blood.

This clonotype has only a few counts. The antigen is undetermined. This CDR3 contains 15 residues. CDR1 is MDHEN and CDR2 is SYDVKM in the germline V gene. Trimming took 4 bases from V and 0 from J, leaving 11 bases between them. TCRdb ran MiXCR on the 5' RACE reads and lists one entry per CDR3 protein. This sample yields some 120,000 distinct CDR3 sequences, of which about 13% are seen a single time; 2.5% to 3.5% belongs to the top ten. The sequenced sample was blood, either unsorted or a sorted T cell fraction (not recorded which). The sequence derives from a female donor with ankylosing spondylitis or in good health (not recorded which). V usage is TRBV28 and J usage is TRBJ2-3; weak D call: TRBD2 (5 bases). CDR3 sequence (DNA): TGTGCCAGCAGTTGGACTCTGGATAGCACAGATACGCAGTATTTT. It encodes CASSWTLDSTDTQYF.